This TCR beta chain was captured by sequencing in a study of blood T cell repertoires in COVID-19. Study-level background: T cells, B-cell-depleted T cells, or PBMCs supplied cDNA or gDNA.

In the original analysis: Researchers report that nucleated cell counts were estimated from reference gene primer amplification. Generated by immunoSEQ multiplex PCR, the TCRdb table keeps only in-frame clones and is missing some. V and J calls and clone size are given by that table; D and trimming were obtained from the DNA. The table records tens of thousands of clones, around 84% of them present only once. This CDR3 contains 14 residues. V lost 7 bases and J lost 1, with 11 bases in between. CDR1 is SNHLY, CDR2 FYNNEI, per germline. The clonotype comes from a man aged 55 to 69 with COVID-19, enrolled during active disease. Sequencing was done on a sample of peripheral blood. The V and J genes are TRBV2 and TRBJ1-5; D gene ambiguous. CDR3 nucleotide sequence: TGTGCCAGCAAGGGAGAACCGAGCAATCAGCCCCAGCATTTT. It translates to CASKGEPSNQPQHF.